These 23 T cell receptor beta chains were all obtained from the same sample, sequenced in a study of blood T cell repertoires in COVID-19. Some clones are missing from TCRdb's copy, which holds only in-frame ones; the method was immunoSEQ multiplex PCR. The table records about 130,000 clones, around nine tenths of them present only once. The sample comprised peripheral blood. The origin of the receptors is a man between 70 and 80 years old with active COVID-19.

The chain has TRBV28 and TRBJ2-7; weak D call: TRBD2 (5 bases). Trimming pared 5 bases from V and 2 bases from J, leaving 7 bases between. The CDR3 runs 12 residues. Germline V gives CDR1 MDHEN, CDR2 SYDVKM. The CDR3 reads CASSELAYEQYF. The DNA of the CDR3 is TGTGCCAGCAGTGAACTAGCCTACGAGCAGTACTTC.

This chain connects TRBV7-9 to TRBJ2-7; a weak D match, TRBD2 (7 bases). Germline V gene sequence: CDR1 SEHNR, CDR2 FQNEAQ (reference sequence). CDR3 length: 14 amino acids. Deletions cut 5 bases from V and 4 bases from J, with 15 bases between. CDR3 DNA sequence: TGTGCCAGCAGCGTTTCGGGGGGCGGGTACGAGCAGTACTTC. Translating it yields CASSVSGGGYEQYF.

J is TRBJ2-7 and V is TRBV5-1; 7 bases match TRBD1. V lost 2 bases, J lost 3 bases, and 11 bases stayed unmatched. Germline V gives CDR1 SGHRS, CDR2 YFSETQ. The CDR3 is 16 amino acids. In nucleotides, the CDR3 is TGCGCCAGCAGCTTAGACCAAACAGGGGCGGGCTACGAGCAGTACTTC. This gives the protein CASSLDQTGAGYEQYF.

The J gene is TRBJ2-1, the V gene TRBV12-5; 8 nucleotides line up with TRBD2. Germline-derived CDR1 and CDR2 are LGHNT and FRNRAP. J was trimmed by 0 bases and V by 2 bases; bases with no gene match: 9. This CDR3 spans 18 amino acids. As DNA, the CDR3 is TGTGCTAGTGGTTTGCCCCCGGGACTAGAGAGCTCCTACAATGAGCAGTTCTTC. It encodes CASGLPPGLESSYNEQFF. The entire variable domain, with the rest obtained from reference TRBV12-5 and TRBJ2-1, is as follows: DARVTQTPRHKVTEMGQEVTMRCQPILGHNTVFWYRQTMMQGLELLAYFRNRAPLDDSGMPKDRFSAEMPDATLATLKIQPSEPRDSAVYFCASGLPPGLESSYNEQFFGPGTRLTVL.

The rearrangement uses TRBV6-5 and TRBJ2-7, with D tentatively TRBD1 (5 bases). Germline CDR1 MNHEY, CDR2 SVGAGI. This CDR3 region has 14 residues. The V gene lost 6 bases and the J gene lost 2 bases, with 14 bases spanning the gap. The DNA of the CDR3 is TGTGCCAGCAGATCGGCAGGGTTCCCCTACGAGCAGTACTTC. The encoded protein is CASRSAGFPYEQYF.

The rearrangement joins TRBV5-8 to TRBJ2-7; D gene uncertain. Trimming took 3 bases from V and 0 from J, leaving 10 bases between them. The CDR3 runs to 14 residues. CDR1 and CDR2 (germline): SGHTS, YDEGEE. The CDR3, as DNA: TGTGCCAGCAGCTCCCGACATAACTCCTACGAGCAGTACTTC. As protein: CASSSRHNSYEQYF.

The chain recombines TRBV19 with TRBJ1-1; D might be TRBD1 (5 bases). The V end was cut by 1 base, the J end by 5 bases, with 14 bases between. CDR1 and CDR2 from the germline V gene are LNHDA and SQIVND (reference sequence). The CDR3 is 15 residues long. CDR3 DNA sequence: TGTGCCAGTAGTATAGTGGCCGGGACTTCGACTGAAGCTTTCTTT. Its translation is CASSIVAGTSTEAFF.

The chain employs TRBV7-9 and TRBJ1-3; D is undetermined. V was cut by 1 base and J by 3 bases, with 10 bases left in between. This CDR3 spans 15 amino acids. Germline V CDR1 and CDR2: SEHNR, FQNEAQ (reference sequence). The CDR3, as DNA: TGTGCCAGCAGCTTAGAGTCGGGGTTTGGAAACACCATATATTTT. It specifies CASSLESGFGNTIYF. Complete variable domain (other parts from reference TRBV7-9 and TRBJ1-3): DTGVSQNPRHKITKRGQNVTFRCDPISEHNRLYWYRQTLGQGPEFLTYFQNEAQLEKSRLLSDRFSAERPKGSFSTLEIQRTEQGDSAMYLCASSLESGFGNTIYFGEGSWLTVV.

The chain joins TRBV25-1 to TRBJ2-3, with 12 bases identical to TRBD1. V gave up 8 bases and J gave up 7 bases; unmatched junction bases: 10. This CDR3 comprises 15 residues. The germline gives CDR1 MGHDK, CDR2 SYGVNS. This chain's CDR3 is CASSLGTGGPHTQYF. The CDR3 DNA reads TGTGCCAGCTCGCTTGGGACAGGGGGCCCCCATACGCAGTATTTT.

The chain uses TRBV20-1 and TRBJ1-2; D is uncertain. The ends were cut back, 7 bases at V and 13 bases at J, with 16 bases in the middle. There are 10 residues in the CDR3. Germline-derived CDR1 and CDR2 are DFQATT and SNEGSKA (reference sequence). In DNA form, the CDR3 reads TGCAGTGTAATCCGGAGCGCGGTCACCTTC. Residues: CSVIRSAVTF.

The rearrangement joins TRBV27 to TRBJ1-2; 7 nucleotides align to TRBD1. CDR3 length: 14 residues. CDR1 is MNHEY and CDR2 is SMNVEV in the germline V gene (reference sequence). Trimming took 5 bases from V and 4 from J; bases not matched to a gene: 7. The CDR3 bases are TGTGCCAGCAGTAGACAGGGATCGGCCTATGGCTACACCTTC. The encoded protein is CASSRQGSAYGYTF.

V usage is TRBV18 and J usage is TRBJ1-1; D gene ambiguous. The CDR3 spans 11 residues. Trimming left V 4 bases short and J 11 bases short, with 11 bases between. Germline-derived CDR1 and CDR2 are KGHSH and LQKENI. CDR3 sequence (DNA): TGTGCCAGCTCACACAATACCGGGGCTTTCTTT. It yields the protein CASSHNTGAFF. Full variable domain (rest looked up from reference TRBV18 and TRBJ1-1): NAGVMQNPRHLVRRRGQEARLRCSPMKGHSHVYWYRQLPEEGLKFMVYLQKENIIDESGMPKERFSAEFPKEGPSILRIQQVVRGDSAAYFCASSHNTGAFFGQGTRLTVV.

This clone has a handful of counts. This chain joins TRBV11-2 and TRBJ2-5; 9 bases are a match to TRBD2. The V gene end was trimmed by 1 base and the J gene end by 1 base; junction bases not matched to a gene: 10. CDR1 is SGHAT and CDR2 is FQNNGV in the germline V gene. There are 18 residues in the CDR3. CDR3 sequence (DNA): TGTGCCAGCAGCTTAGTAATGGCGGGAGGGAAACTCCAAGAGACCCAGTACTTC. The encoded protein is CASSLVMAGGKLQETQYF.

V usage is TRBV7-2 and J usage is TRBJ2-7, with TRBD2 matching 9 bases. The junction had 13 bases not matched to a gene; V was cut back by 1 base and J by 3 bases. The germline V gene has CDR1 SGHTA and CDR2 FQGNSA. CDR3 length: 18 residues. The CDR3 here is CASSLGAGGASGIYEQYF. The CDR3 nucleotides are TGTGCCAGCAGCTTAGGCGCCGGGGGGGCTAGCGGGATCTACGAGCAGTACTTC.

The chain carries TRBV30 and TRBJ2-1; possible D gene TRBD2, 6 bases. Trimming cost V 8 bases and J 6 bases, with 23 bases left between them. The CDR3 totals 15 residues. Germline lookup yields CDR1 GTSNPN and CDR2 SVGIG (reference sequence). The CDR3: CAGTSQAGPGNEQFF. CDR3 nucleotides: TGTGCCGGGACGTCCCAAGCGGGCCCCGGCAATGAGCAGTTCTTC.

This clone showed up just a few times. The chain joins TRBV5-1 to TRBJ2-7; 7 bases align to TRBD2. Trimming at V came to 0 bases and at J to 3 bases, leaving 3 bases not matched to a gene. This CDR3 has 14 residues. Germline loops: CDR1 SGHRS, CDR2 YFSETQ. The CDR3 spells CASSLGVAGYEQYF. CDR3 DNA sequence: TGCGCCAGCAGCTTGGGAGTAGCGGGCTACGAGCAGTACTTC.

The gene calls are TRBV18 and TRBJ1-1; D gene uncertain. This CDR3 region has 16 residues. Trimming took 3 bases from V and 0 from J, leaving 14 bases between them. Germline V gene data show CDR1 as KGHSH and CDR2 as LQKENI. CDR3 residues: CASSPQTTGMNTEAFF. The CDR3 nucleotides are TGTGCCAGCTCACCCCAGACCACGGGGATGAACACTGAAGCTTTCTTT.

This clone has just one count. The J gene is TRBJ2-1, the V gene TRBV10-3; the D gene is possibly TRBD2 (6 bases). CDR1 is ENHRY, CDR2 SYGVKD, per germline. This CDR3 has 14 amino acids. V was pared by 4 bases and J by 6 bases, with 13 bases between. The chain's CDR3 is CAISVRRDFNEQFF. The CDR3, as DNA: TGTGCCATCAGTGTAAGGAGGGACTTCAATGAGCAGTTCTTC.

The chain recombines TRBV7-2 with TRBJ2-3; a weak D match, TRBD1 (6 bases). Looked up from germline, CDR1 is SGHTA and CDR2 is FQGNSA. There are 16 residues in the CDR3. Trimming left V 1 base short and J 0 bases short, with 11 bases between. This CDR3 reads CASSLGTVTSTDTQYF. CDR3 nucleotide sequence: TGTGCCAGCAGCTTAGGGACAGTGACTAGCACAGATACGCAGTATTTT. Using reference TRBV7-2 and TRBJ2-3 for the parts outside the CDR3, the full variable domain is GAGVSQSPSNKVTEKGKDVELRCDPISGHTALYWYRQSLGQGLEFLIYFQGNSAPDKSGLPSDRFSAERTGGSVSTLTIQRTQQEDSAVYLCASSLGTVTSTDTQYFGPGTRLTVL.

The chain uses TRBV2 and TRBJ2-5; D is perhaps TRBD2 (5 bases). The V gene lost 3 bases and the J gene lost 1 base, with 12 bases spanning the gap. The germline CDR1 and CDR2 sequences are SNHLY and FYNNEI. The CDR3 sequence is 15 residues long. The CDR3 nucleotides are TGTGCCAGCAGTGAGGGAGTAGCGACCCAAGAGACCCAGTACTTC. Translating it yields CASSEGVATQETQYF.

The rearrangement links TRBV6-4 to TRBJ2-2, with D possibly matching TRBD2 (6 bases). Germline V gives CDR1 MRHNA, CDR2 SNTAGT. V was shortened by 6 bases and J by 4 bases, with 12 bases between the two germline ends. This CDR3 spans 14 amino acids. The DNA for the CDR3 is TGTGCCAGCAGGCGGGATAGGGTCACCGGGGAGCTGTTTTTT. Protein product: CASRRDRVTGELFF.

J is TRBJ2-7 and V is TRBV27, with 9 bases lining up with TRBD1. The germline V gene encodes CDR1 MNHEY and CDR2 SMNVEV (reference sequence). The CDR3 sequence is 12 residues long. Trimming cost V 10 bases and J 3 bases; bases outside gene matches: 4. CDR3: CATRDRVYEQYF. CDR3 nucleotide sequence: TGTGCCACCCGGGACAGGGTCTACGAGCAGTACTTC.

This chain connects TRBV19 to TRBJ2-5; no firm D call. Trimming shortened V by 1 base and J by 2 bases, and 5 bases separated the two germline ends. The CDR3 has 13 amino acids. Germline CDR1 and CDR2: LNHDA and SQIVND (reference sequence). The chain's CDR3 is CASSIGGQETQYF. The CDR3 DNA sequence: TGTGCCAGTAGTATAGGAGGACAAGAGACCCAGTACTTC.